Presented here are 23 T cell receptor beta chains from one specimen sequenced in a study of siplizumab effects on memory and regulatory T cells. The table came from immunoSEQ multiplex PCR; TCRdb's copy has only in-frame clones and leaves some out. The sample lists some 100,000 clones, just over 90% occurring once. What was sequenced was Tregs sorted from blood. The receptor set was obtained from a human donor in good health.

The V call is TRBV5-6, the J call TRBJ2-7; D unresolved. The germline V gene has CDR1 SGHDT and CDR2 YYEEEE. V dropped 2 bases and J dropped 4 bases, with 7 bases sitting between them. CDR3 size: 12 residues. Here the CDR3 reads CASSFSRYEQYF. DNA of the CDR3: TGTGCCAGCAGCTTCTCGAGGTACGAGCAGTACTTC.

This chain links TRBV5-1 with TRBJ2-4; D is ambiguous. The ends were cut back, 0 bases at V and 0 bases at J, with 4 bases in the middle. The CDR3 extends over 14 amino acids. The germline CDR1 and CDR2 sequences are SGHRS and YFSETQ. The CDR3 loop is CASSLEGAKNIQYF. CDR3 bases: TGCGCCAGCAGCTTGGAGGGAGCCAAAAACATTCAGTACTTC.

Only one count was recorded for this clone. The chain couples TRBV2 to TRBJ2-5; possible D gene TRBD1, 5 bases. The germline CDR1 and CDR2 sequences are SNHLY and FYNNEI. Trimming took off 5 bases at V and 5 bases at J, with 9 bases between the two ends. The CDR3 is made up of 12 amino acids. The DNA for the CDR3 is TGTGCCAGCAGTCAGGGTGAGGAGACCCAGTACTTC. This encodes CASSQGEETQYF.

The chain is built from TRBV20-1 and TRBJ2-1; D ambiguous. CDR3 length equals 11 residues. Germline CDR1 and CDR2: DFQATT and SNEGSKA (reference sequence). The V end was cut by 4 bases, the J end by 4 bases, with 5 bases between. Here the CDR3 reads CSAMGYNEQFF. CDR3 DNA sequence: TGCAGTGCTATGGGATACAATGAGCAGTTCTTC.

CDR3 bases: TGCGCCAGCAGCTTGGGTTCCGGAAGTGAGCAGTTCTTC. It encodes CASSLGSGSEQFF. The V gene is TRBV5-1, the J gene TRBJ2-1; D remains ambiguous. The germline V gene has CDR1 SGHRS and CDR2 YFSETQ. The CDR3 is 13 residues long. V was pared by 0 bases and J by 9 bases, with 10 bases between. Combining the CDR3 with reference TRBV5-1 and TRBJ2-1 gives the whole variable domain KAGVTQTPRYLIKTRGQQVTLSCSPISGHRSVSWYQQTPGQGLQFLFEYFSETQRNKGNFPGRFSGRQFSNSRSEMNVSTLELGDSALYLCASSLGSGSEQFFGPGTRLTVL.

Remarks on this clone: Additional DNA sequences in this sample encode the identical CDR3. The gene calls are TRBV5-1 and TRBJ2-7; a possible D gene is TRBD1 (5 bases). This CDR3 comprises 12 residues. Germline V lookup: CDR1 SGHRS, CDR2 YFSETQ. Deletions cut 4 bases from V and 4 bases from J, with 9 bases between. CDR3 region: CASSLQGYEQYF. As DNA, the CDR3 is TGCGCCAGCAGCCTCCAGGGATACGAGCAGTACTTC.

This clone was seen only once. This chain joins TRBV7-9 and TRBJ2-1; TRBD2 matches 12 bases. From germline, CDR1 is SEHNR and CDR2 FQNEAQ (reference sequence). V lost 0 bases to trimming and J lost 0 bases; unmatched junction nucleotides: 3. This CDR3 has 18 residues. The CDR3 region has the DNA TGTGCCAGCAGCTTAGCCGGGACTAGCGGGTTCTCCTACAATGAGCAGTTCTTC. This encodes CASSLAGTSGFSYNEQFF.

The chain uses TRBV11-2 and TRBJ2-4; the match to TRBD2 covers 11 bases. Germline V gives CDR1 SGHAT, CDR2 FQNNGV. V dropped 2 bases and J dropped 6; count of bases not matched to a gene: 9. The CDR3 length is 17 residues. The CDR3 sequence is CASSLLLGLAGGNIQYF. DNA of the CDR3: TGTGCCAGCAGCTTACTCCTTGGACTAGCGGGTGGAAACATTCAGTACTTC. The entire variable domain, with the rest obtained from reference TRBV11-2 and TRBJ2-4, is as follows: EAGVAQSPRYKIIEKRQSVAFWCNPISGHATLYWYQQILGQGPKLLIQFQNNGVVDDSQLPKDRFSAERLKGVDSTLKIQPAKLEDSAVYLCASSLLLGLAGGNIQYFGAGTRLSVL.

Only one count was recorded for this clone. The rearrangement joins TRBV5-6 to TRBJ2-5; the D call may be TRBD1 or TRBD2 (5 bases each). Germline V gives CDR1 SGHDT, CDR2 YYEEEE. This CDR3 comprises 15 residues. The germline V and J ends were trimmed by 4 bases and 6 bases, with 19 bases remaining between them. Here the CDR3 reads CASSLAVSGLKTQYF. For the CDR3, the DNA is TGTGCCAGCAGCCTAGCAGTATCAGGGCTGAAGACCCAGTACTTC.

V is TRBV11-3 and J is TRBJ2-2; a possible D gene is TRBD1 (5 bases). CDR3 length: 13 amino acids. V was shortened by 9 bases and J by 1 base, with 9 bases between the two germline ends. Germline CDR1 is SGHNT and CDR2 is YENEEA. The CDR3 DNA follows: TGTGCCAGTGAACAGGAGAACACCGGGGAGCTGTTTTTT. Its translation is CASEQENTGELFF.

The chain uses TRBV6-5 and TRBJ2-5; D unresolved. V was clipped by 3 bases and J by 2 bases, with 10 bases between them. The CDR3 contains 14 residues. From germline, CDR1 is MNHEY and CDR2 SVGAGI. The CDR3 sequence is CASSYSDLQETQYF. The CDR3 nucleotides are TGTGCCAGCAGTTATTCCGACCTACAAGAGACCCAGTACTTC.

The chain recombines TRBV30 with TRBJ1-4, with 11 bases aligning to TRBD1. The CDR3 length is 12 residues. J lost 10 bases, V lost 8 bases, and 6 bases had no gene match. Germline loops: CDR1 GTSNPN, CDR2 SVGIG (reference sequence). CDR3 DNA sequence: TGTGCCCTGTCCGGGACAGGGGGAAAACTGTTTTTT. Residues: CALSGTGGKLFF.

V gene TRBV10-3 combines with J gene TRBJ2-6; D is perhaps TRBD1 (6 bases). The CDR3 covers 15 residues. Germline CDR1 is ENHRY and CDR2 is SYGVKD. The V end was cut by 5 bases, the J end by 1 base, with 9 bases between. CDR3 nucleotide sequence: TGTGCCATCAGTCACACAGGGTCTGGGGCCAACGTCCTGACTTTC. Amino acids: CAISHTGSGANVLTF.

The CDR3 DNA is TGCAGCGGGGGGGCAGCGGGAGATTGGAATGAGCAGTTCTTC. Translated: CSGGAAGDWNEQFF. The gene calls are TRBV29-1 and TRBJ2-1, with 8 positions matching TRBD2. The CDR3 covers 14 residues. The V gene's germline CDR1 is SQVTM and CDR2 ANQGSEA. V lost 7 bases, J lost 7 bases, and 12 bases stayed unmatched.

This clone is a singleton in its sample. This chain links TRBV29-1 with TRBJ2-7; possibly TRBD2 for D (5 bases). Germline CDR1 reads SQVTM; CDR2 reads ANQGSEA. The CDR3 runs to 11 residues. Trimming took 5 bases from V and 12 from J, leaving 17 bases between them. Here the CDR3 reads CSVLQGSASYF. The DNA for the CDR3 is TGCAGCGTTCTCCAAGGGAGCGCTTCGTACTTC.

The J gene is TRBJ1-3, the V gene TRBV18; D is uncertain. The V gene lost 6 bases and the J gene lost 4 bases, with 16 bases spanning the gap. The CDR3 has 15 residues. Germline loops: CDR1 KGHSH, CDR2 LQKENI. The CDR3 spells CASSPLVVTGNTIYF. In DNA, the CDR3 is TGTGCCAGCTCTCCCCTGGTGGTAACGGGAAACACCATATATTTT.

The V gene is TRBV2, the J gene TRBJ2-3, with TRBD2 matching over 9 bases. CDR3 length equals 16 residues. Germline V gene lookup returns CDR1 SNHLY and CDR2 FYNNEI. V was pared by 4 bases and J by 3 bases, with 8 bases of the junction left unmatched. The CDR3 protein is CASSGLAGSWTDTQYF. The CDR3 region has the DNA TGTGCCAGCAGTGGTCTAGCGGGATCTTGGACAGATACGCAGTATTTT.

The V call is TRBV25-1, the J call TRBJ2-2, with D possibly matching TRBD1 (6 bases). V lost 5 bases, J lost 7 bases, and 11 bases lay in between. CDR3 length: 13 amino acids. Germline CDR1 and CDR2: MGHDK and SYGVNS. DNA of the CDR3: TGTGCCAGCAGTCAACAGGGTAGCGGGGAGCTGTTTTTT. It translates to CASSQQGSGELFF.

This chain links TRBV30 with TRBJ2-7; TRBD1 matches at 7 bases. From germline, CDR1 is GTSNPN and CDR2 SVGIG (reference sequence). J lost 5 bases, V lost 1 base, and 11 bases had no gene match. The CDR3 spans 15 residues. CDR3 region: CAWSEELKGGDEQYF. The DNA of the CDR3 is TGTGCCTGGAGTGAGGAGTTGAAAGGGGGCGACGAGCAGTACTTC.

The genes are TRBV5-1 and TRBJ2-3; 14 bases map to TRBD2. The ends lost 3 bases at V and 3 bases at J; junction bases unmatched: 9. The CDR3 consists of 18 residues. Looked up from germline, CDR1 is SGHRS and CDR2 is YFSETQ. CDR3 DNA sequence: TGCGCCAGCAGCTGGGGGACCGGGACTAGCGGGAGTACAGATACGCAGTATTTT. Amino acid sequence: CASSWGTGTSGSTDTQYF.

About this clone itself: The germline gene is not matched at one end of the junction; a read error may be the cause. The V call is TRBV15, the J call TRBJ2-1; D gene ambiguous. The CDR3 has 15 residues. Germline V gives CDR1 LNHNV, CDR2 YYDKDF (reference sequence). The CDR3 spells CATRRDWKKGGEQFF. DNA for the CDR3: TGTGCCACCAGAAGAGACTGGAAGAAGGGCGGTGAGCAGTTCTTC. The complete variable domain, with remaining parts taken from reference TRBV15 and TRBJ2-1, reads DAMVIQNPRYQVTQFGKPVTLSCSQTLNHNVMYWYQQKSSQAPKLLFHYYDKDFNNEADTPDNFQSRRPNTSFCFLDIRSPGLGDTAMYLCATRRDWKKGGEQFFGPGTRLTVL.

The V and J genes are TRBV19 and TRBJ1-2; D perhaps matches TRBD1 (5 bases). V gave up 3 bases and J gave up 5 bases, with 13 bases separating them. The CDR3 contains 14 residues. In germline, CDR1 is LNHDA, CDR2 SQIVND (reference sequence). Here the CDR3 DNA reads TGTGCCAGTAGTATCGGAACAGGAGTATATGGCTACACCTTC. It codes for CASSIGTGVYGYTF.

The chain joins TRBV30 to TRBJ1-5; D possibly corresponds to TRBD1 (5 bases). The CDR3 sequence is 13 residues long. Trimming took 6 bases from V and 0 from J, leaving 9 bases between them. Germline V gene lookup returns CDR1 GTSNPN and CDR2 SVGIG (reference sequence). CDR3 protein: CACKTDSNQPQHF. The CDR3 bases are TGTGCCTGTAAGACAGATAGCAATCAGCCCCAGCATTTT.